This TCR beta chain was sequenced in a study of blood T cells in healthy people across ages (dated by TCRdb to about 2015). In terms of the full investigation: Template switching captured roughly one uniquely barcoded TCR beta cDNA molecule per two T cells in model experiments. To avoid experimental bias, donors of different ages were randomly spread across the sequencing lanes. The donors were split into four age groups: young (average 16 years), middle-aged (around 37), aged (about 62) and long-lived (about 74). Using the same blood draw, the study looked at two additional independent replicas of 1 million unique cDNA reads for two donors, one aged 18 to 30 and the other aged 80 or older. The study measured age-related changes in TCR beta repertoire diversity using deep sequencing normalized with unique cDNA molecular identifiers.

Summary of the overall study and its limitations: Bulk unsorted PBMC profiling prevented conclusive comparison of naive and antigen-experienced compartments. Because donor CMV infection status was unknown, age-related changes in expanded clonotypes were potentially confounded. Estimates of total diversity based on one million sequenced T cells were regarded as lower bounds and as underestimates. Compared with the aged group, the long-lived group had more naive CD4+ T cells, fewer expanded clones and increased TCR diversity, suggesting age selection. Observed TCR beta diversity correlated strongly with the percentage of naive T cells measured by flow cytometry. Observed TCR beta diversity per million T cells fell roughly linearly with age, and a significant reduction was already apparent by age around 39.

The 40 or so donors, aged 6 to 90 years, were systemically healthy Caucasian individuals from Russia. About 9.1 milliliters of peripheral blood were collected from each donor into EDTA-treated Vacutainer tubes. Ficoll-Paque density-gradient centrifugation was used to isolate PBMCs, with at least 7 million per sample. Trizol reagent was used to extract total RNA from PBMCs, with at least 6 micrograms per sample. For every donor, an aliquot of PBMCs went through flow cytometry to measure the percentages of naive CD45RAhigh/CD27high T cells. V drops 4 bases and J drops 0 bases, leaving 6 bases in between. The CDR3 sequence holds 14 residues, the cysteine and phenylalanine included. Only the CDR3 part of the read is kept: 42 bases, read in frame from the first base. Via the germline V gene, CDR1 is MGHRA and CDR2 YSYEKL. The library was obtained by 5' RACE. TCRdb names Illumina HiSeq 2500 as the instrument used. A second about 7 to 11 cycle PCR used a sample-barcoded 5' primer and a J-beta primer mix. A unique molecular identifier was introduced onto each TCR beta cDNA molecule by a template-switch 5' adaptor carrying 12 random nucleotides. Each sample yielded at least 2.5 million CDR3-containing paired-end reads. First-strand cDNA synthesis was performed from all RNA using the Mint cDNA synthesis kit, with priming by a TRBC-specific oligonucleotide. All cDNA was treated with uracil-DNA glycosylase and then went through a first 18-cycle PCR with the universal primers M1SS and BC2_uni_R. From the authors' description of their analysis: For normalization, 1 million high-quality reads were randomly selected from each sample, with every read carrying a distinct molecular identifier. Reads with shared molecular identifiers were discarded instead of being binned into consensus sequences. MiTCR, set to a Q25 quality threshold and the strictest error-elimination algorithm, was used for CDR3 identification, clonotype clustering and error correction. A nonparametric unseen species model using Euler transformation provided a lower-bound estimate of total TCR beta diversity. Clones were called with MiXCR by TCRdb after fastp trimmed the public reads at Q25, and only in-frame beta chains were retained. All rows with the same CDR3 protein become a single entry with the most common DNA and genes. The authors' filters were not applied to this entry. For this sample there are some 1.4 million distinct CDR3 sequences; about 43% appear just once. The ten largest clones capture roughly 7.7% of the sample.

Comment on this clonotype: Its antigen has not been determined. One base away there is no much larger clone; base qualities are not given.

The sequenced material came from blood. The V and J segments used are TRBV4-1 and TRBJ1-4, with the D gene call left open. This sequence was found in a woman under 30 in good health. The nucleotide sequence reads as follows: TGCGCCAGCAGCCGGGAAACAACTAATGAAAAACTGTTTTTT. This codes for CASSRETTNEKLFF.